This is a list of T cell receptor beta chains from one sample in a study of T-cell reconstitution after alpha-beta-depleted transplantation in children. TCRdb independently ran MiXCR on the PCR reads; one entry per CDR3 protein. The sample records about 610,000 distinct CDR3 sequences, around 27% being singletons. The sequencing here drew on PBMCs, taken before TCRalphabeta/CD19-depleted stem cell transplant. These receptors originate from a boy younger than two with Wiskott-Aldrich syndrome, due to receive a stem cell transplant. Both conserved end residues are part of each CDR3. The order of the fields is V gene, D gene, J gene, clone size, CDR3 protein, CDR3 DNA. A D gene is named only where the DNA matches it firmly. Clone size is stated in some rows and not others, as once, few, many or a class when expanded.

>TRBV20-1|.|TRBJ2-1|few
CSARPPGGNEQFF
TGCAGTGCTAGACCACCCGGAGGGAATGAGCAGTTCTTC
>TRBV28|.|TRBJ2-3|few
CASSVPPRDTQYF
TGTGCCAGCAGTGTTCCTCCGCGGGATACGCAGTATTTT
>TRBV5-1|TRBD2|TRBJ2-1|few
CASSLPLAGINEQFF
TGCGCCAGCAGCTTGCCGCTAGCGGGCATCAATGAGCAGTTCTTC
>TRBV5-1|.|TRBJ2-3|.
CASSLGTRGDTQYF
TGCGCCAGCAGCTTGGGTACACGAGGAGATACGCAGTATTTT
>TRBV27|.|TRBJ2-2|once
CASSSRTTYANTGELFF
TGTGCCAGCAGTTCGCGGACCACCTATGCGAACACCGGGGAGCTGTTTTTT
>TRBV6-1|.|TRBJ1-1|.
CASSEKIEAFF
TGTGCCAGCAGTGAAAAGATTGAAGCTTTCTTT
>TRBV7-9|.|TRBJ1-2|few
CASSLDLTNYGYTF
TGTGCCAGCAGCTTAGATCTGACTAACTATGGCTACACCTTC
>TRBV5-6|.|TRBJ2-3|.
CASSPPLSTDTQYF
TGTGCCAGCAGCCCCCCTCTTAGCACAGATACGCAGTATTTT
>TRBV6-5|.|TRBJ1-5|few
CASSYGQPRTADQPQHF
TGTGCCAGCAGTTACGGACAGCCCAGGACTGCTGATCAGCCCCAGCATTTT
>TRBV7-3|.|TRBJ2-1|.
CASSLGGPRLGEQFF
TGTGCCAGCAGCTTAGGCGGGCCACGATTGGGTGAGCAGTTCTTC
>TRBV5-1|TRBD2|TRBJ2-1|.
CASSSGVSGSVDEQFF
TGCGCCAGCAGCTCGGGGGTTAGCGGGAGTGTCGATGAGCAGTTCTTC
>TRBV28|TRBD2|TRBJ2-1|.
CASSLQAGGPPFF
TGTGCCAGCAGTTTGCAAGCGGGAGGGCCTCCGTTCTTC
>TRBV28|.|TRBJ1-5|few
CASRADRGNQPQHF
TGTGCCAGCAGGGCCGATAGGGGCAATCAGCCCCAGCATTTT
>TRBV12-3/TRBV12-4|TRBD2|TRBJ2-1|.
CASSLLPSGFYNEQFF
TGTGCCAGCAGTTTATTGCCTAGCGGTTTCTACAATGAGCAGTTCTTC
>TRBV3-1|.|TRBJ1-2|few
CASSLGHRNYGCTF
TGTGCCAGCAGCCTGGGACACCGTAACTATGGCTGCACCTTC
>TRBV3-1|TRBD2|TRBJ2-1|.
CASSQDLLGGDEQFF
TGTGCCAGCAGCCAAGATCTATTGGGAGGGGATGAGCAGTTCTTC
>TRBV4-1|TRBD2|TRBJ2-2|.
CASSQDGLAGAGTGELFF
TGCGCCAGCAGCCAAGACGGTTTAGCGGGAGCGGGCACCGGGGAGCTGTTTTTT
>TRBV9|.|TRBJ1-1|.
CASSVVSNTEAFF
TGTGCCAGCAGCGTAGTCTCGAACACTGAAGCTTTCTTT
>TRBV4-2|TRBD2|TRBJ2-1|few
CASSQGLAGVDAYNEQFF
TGTGCCAGCAGCCAAGGGCTAGCGGGAGTAGACGCCTACAATGAGCAGTTCTTC
>TRBV2|.|TRBJ2-3|.
CASSESRGTDTQYF
TGTGCCAGCAGTGAATCAAGGGGCACAGATACGCAGTATTTT
>TRBV20-1|.|TRBJ2-1|few
CSATKPETGANNEQFF
TGCAGTGCTACCAAACCCGAGACGGGGGCCAACAATGAGCAGTTCTTC
>TRBV12-3/TRBV12-4|TRBD2|TRBJ2-1|.
CASMRGAGAFYNEQFF
TGTGCCAGCATGAGAGGGGCGGGAGCATTCTACAATGAGCAGTTCTTC